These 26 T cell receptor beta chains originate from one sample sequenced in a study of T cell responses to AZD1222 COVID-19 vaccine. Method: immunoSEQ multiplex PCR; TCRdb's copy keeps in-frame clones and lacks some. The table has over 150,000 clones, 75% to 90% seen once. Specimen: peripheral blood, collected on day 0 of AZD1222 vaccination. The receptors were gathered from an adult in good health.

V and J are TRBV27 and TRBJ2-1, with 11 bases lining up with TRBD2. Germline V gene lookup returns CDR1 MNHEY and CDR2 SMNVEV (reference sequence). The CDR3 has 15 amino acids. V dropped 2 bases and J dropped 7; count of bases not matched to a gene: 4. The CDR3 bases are TGTGCCAGCAGTTTAGGGCTAGCGGGGGGTAATGAGCAGTTCTTC. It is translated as CASSLGLAGGNEQFF.

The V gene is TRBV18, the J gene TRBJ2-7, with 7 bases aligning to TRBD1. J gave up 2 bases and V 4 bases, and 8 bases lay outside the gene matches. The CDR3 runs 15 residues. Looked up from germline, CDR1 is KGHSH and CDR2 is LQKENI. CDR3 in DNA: TGTGCCAGCTCACAACAGGGGCAACTGGCCTACGAGCAGTACGTC. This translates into CASSQQGQLAYEQYV.

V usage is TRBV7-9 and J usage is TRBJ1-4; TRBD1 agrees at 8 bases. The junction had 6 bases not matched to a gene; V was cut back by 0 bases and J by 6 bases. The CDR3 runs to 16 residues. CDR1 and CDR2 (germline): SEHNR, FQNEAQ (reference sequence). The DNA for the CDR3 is TGTGCCAGCAGCTTAGCCGGGACAGGCGTCCATGAAAAACTGTTTTTT. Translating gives CASSLAGTGVHEKLFF.

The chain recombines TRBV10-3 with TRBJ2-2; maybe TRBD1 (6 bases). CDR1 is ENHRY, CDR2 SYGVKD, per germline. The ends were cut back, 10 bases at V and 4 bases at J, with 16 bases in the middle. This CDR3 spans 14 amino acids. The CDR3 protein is CATSPGATTGELFF. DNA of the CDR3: TGTGCCACCTCCCCAGGGGCGACCACCGGGGAGCTGTTTTTT.

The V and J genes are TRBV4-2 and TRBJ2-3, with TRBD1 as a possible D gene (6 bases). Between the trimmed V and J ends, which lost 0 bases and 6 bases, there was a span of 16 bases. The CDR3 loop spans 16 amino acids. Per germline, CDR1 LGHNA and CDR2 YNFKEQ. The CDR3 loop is CASSQDLTGPPDTQYF. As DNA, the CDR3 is TGTGCCAGCAGCCAAGATCTTACAGGGCCCCCCGATACGCAGTATTTT.

CDR3: CASSAGTSNNGYTF. In DNA, the CDR3 is TGTGCCAGCTCAGCAGGGACATCGAACAATGGCTACACCTTC. The chain combines TRBV18 with TRBJ1-2, with a tentative D call TRBD1 (6 bases). This CDR3 region has 14 residues. The V end lost 5 bases, the J end lost 6 bases, and 16 bases lay between the germline ends. From germline, CDR1 is KGHSH and CDR2 LQKENI.

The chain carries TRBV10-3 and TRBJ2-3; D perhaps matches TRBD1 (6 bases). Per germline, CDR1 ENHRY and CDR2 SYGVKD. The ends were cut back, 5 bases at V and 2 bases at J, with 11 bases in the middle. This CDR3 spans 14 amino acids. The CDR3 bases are TGTGCCATCAGTACAGGGCTATTCACAGATACGCAGTATTTT. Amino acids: CAISTGLFTDTQYF.

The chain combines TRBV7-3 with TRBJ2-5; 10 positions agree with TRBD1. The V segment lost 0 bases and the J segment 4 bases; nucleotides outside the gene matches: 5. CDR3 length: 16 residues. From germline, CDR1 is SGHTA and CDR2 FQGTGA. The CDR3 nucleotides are TGTGCCAGCAGCTTAACGGGGACAGGGGCCCGAGAGACCCAGTACTTC. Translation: CASSLTGTGARETQYF.

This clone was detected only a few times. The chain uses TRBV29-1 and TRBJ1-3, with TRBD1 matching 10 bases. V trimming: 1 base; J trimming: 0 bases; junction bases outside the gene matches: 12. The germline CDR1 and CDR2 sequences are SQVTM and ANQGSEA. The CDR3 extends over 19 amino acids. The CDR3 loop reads CSVEAAWTDRGNSGNTIYF. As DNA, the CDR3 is TGCAGCGTTGAAGCGGCCTGGACGGACAGGGGGAACTCTGGAAACACCATATATTTT.

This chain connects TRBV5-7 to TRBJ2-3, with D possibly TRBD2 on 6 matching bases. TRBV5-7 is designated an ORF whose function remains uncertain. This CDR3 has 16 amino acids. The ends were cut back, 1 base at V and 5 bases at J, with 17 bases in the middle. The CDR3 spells CASSLPGPPGGDTQYF. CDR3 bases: TGTGCCAGCAGCTTGCCCGGTCCCCCCGGGGGAGATACGCAGTATTTT.

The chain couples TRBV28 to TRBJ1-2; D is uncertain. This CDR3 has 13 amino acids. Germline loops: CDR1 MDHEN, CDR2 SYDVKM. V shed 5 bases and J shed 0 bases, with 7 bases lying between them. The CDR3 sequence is CASSLRTNYGYTF. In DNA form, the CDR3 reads TGTGCCAGCAGTCTCAGGACTAACTATGGCTACACCTTC.

CDR3 in amino acids: CASSQVWERGQETQYF. In nucleotides, the CDR3 is TGCGCCAGCAGCCAAGTATGGGAACGGGGTCAAGAGACCCAGTACTTC. The chain uses TRBV4-1 and TRBJ2-5; D is possibly TRBD2 (5 bases). In germline, CDR1 is MGHRA, CDR2 YSYEKL. V shed 1 base and J shed 2 bases, with 14 bases lying between them. The CDR3 totals 16 residues.

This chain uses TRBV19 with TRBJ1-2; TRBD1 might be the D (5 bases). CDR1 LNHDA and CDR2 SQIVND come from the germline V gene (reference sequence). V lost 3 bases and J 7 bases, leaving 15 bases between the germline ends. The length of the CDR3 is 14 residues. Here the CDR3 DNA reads TGTGCCAGTAGTATCCGAAACGGCAGGGCTGGCTACACCTTC. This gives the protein CASSIRNGRAGYTF.

The CDR3 DNA reads as TGTGCCAGCAGCCCAGGCTCCTACGAGCAGTACTTC. Protein: CASSPGSYEQYF. This chain uses TRBV13 with TRBJ2-7; the D is unclear. There are 12 residues in the CDR3. CDR1 is PRHDT and CDR2 is FYEKMQ in the germline V gene (reference sequence). Trimming pared 5 bases from V and 0 bases from J, leaving 5 bases between.

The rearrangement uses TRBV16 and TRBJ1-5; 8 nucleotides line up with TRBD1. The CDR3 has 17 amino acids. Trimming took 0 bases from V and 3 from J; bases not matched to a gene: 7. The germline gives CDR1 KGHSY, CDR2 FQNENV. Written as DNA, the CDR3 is TGTGCCAGCAGCCAATCTCTGGGACAGGCGAACAATCAGCCCCAGCATTTT. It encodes CASSQSLGQANNQPQHF.

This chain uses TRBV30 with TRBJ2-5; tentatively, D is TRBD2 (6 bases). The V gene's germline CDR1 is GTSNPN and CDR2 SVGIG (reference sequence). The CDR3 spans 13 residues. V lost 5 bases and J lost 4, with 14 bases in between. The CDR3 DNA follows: TGTGCCTGGCGATATCCGGGGGTAGAGACCCAGTACTTC. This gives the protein CAWRYPGVETQYF. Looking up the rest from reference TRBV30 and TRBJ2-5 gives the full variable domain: SQTIHQWPATLVQPVGSPLSLECTVEGTSNPNLYWYRQAAGRGLQLLFYSVGIGQISSEVPQNLSASRPQDRQFILSSKKLLLSDSGFYLCAWRYPGVETQYFGPGTRLLVL.

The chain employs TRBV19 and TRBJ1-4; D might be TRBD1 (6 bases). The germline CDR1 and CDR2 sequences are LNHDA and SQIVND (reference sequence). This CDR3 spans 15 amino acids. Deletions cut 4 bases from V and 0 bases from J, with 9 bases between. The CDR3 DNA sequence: TGTGCCAGTAGTAACCGACAGGCAACTAATGAAAAACTGTTTTTT. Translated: CASSNRQATNEKLFF.

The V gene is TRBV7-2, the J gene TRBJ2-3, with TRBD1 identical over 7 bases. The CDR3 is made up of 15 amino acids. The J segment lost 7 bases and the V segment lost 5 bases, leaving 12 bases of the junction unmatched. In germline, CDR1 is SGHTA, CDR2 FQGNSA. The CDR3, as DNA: TGTGCCAGCAGCCCCGTACAGGGGCCCCAAAATACGCAGTATTTT. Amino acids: CASSPVQGPQNTQYF.

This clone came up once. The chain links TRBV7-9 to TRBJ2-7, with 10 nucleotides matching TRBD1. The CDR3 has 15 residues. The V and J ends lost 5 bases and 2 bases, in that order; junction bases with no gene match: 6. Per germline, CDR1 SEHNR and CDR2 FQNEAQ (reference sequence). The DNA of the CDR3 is TGTGCCAGCAGCCCACCCGGGACAGGGGCCTACGAGCAGTACTTC. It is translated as CASSPPGTGAYEQYF.

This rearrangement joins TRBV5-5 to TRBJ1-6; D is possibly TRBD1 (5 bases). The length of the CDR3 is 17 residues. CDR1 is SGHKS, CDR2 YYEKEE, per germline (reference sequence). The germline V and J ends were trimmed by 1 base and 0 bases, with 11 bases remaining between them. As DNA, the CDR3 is TGTGCCAGCAGCTTGTTTGTCGGGGCCTCCTATAATTCACCCCTCCACTTT. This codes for CASSLFVGASYNSPLHF.

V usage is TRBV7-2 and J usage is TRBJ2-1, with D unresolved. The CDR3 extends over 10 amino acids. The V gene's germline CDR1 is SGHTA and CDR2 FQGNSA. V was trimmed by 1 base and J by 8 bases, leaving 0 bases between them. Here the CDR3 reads CASSLDEQFF. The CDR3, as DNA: TGTGCCAGCAGCTTAGATGAGCAGTTCTTC.

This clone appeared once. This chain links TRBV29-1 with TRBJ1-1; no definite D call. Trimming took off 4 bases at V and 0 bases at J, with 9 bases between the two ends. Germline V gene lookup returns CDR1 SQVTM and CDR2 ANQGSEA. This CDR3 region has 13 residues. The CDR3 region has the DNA TGCAGCGTTGTGGGCAGGATGAACACTGAAGCTTTCTTT. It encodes CSVVGRMNTEAFF.

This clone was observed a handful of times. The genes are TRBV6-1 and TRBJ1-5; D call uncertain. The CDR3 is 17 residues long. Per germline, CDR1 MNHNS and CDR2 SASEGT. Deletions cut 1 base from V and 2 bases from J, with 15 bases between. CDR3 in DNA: TGTGCCAGCAGTGAAGATGGTTACAGTGATGGCAATCAGCCCCAGCATTTT. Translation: CASSEDGYSDGNQPQHF.

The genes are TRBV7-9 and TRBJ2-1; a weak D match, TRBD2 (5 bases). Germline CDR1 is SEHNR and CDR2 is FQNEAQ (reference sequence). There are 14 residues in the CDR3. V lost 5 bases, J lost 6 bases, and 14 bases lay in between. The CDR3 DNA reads TGTGCCAGCAGCGCCCGGACCGGGATCAATGAGCAGTTCTTC. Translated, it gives CASSARTGINEQFF.

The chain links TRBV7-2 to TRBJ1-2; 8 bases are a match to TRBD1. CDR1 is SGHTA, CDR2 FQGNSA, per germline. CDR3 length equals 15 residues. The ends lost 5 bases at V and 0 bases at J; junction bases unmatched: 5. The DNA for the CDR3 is TGTGCCAGCAGCATACAGGGGGGAGCTAACTATGGCTACACCTTC. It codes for CASSIQGGANYGYTF. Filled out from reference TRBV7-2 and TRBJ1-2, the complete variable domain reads GAGVSQSPSNKVTEKGKDVELRCDPISGHTALYWYRQSLGQGLEFLIYFQGNSAPDKSGLPSDRFSAERTGGSVSTLTIQRTQQEDSAVYLCASSIQGGANYGYTFGSGTRLTVV.

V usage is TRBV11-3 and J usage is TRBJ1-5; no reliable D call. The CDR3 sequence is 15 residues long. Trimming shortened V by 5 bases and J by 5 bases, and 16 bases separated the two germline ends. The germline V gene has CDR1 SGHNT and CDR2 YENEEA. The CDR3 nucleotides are TGTGCCAGCAGCACACCCTCTGTGGGATATCAGCCCCAGCATTTT. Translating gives CASSTPSVGYQPQHF.